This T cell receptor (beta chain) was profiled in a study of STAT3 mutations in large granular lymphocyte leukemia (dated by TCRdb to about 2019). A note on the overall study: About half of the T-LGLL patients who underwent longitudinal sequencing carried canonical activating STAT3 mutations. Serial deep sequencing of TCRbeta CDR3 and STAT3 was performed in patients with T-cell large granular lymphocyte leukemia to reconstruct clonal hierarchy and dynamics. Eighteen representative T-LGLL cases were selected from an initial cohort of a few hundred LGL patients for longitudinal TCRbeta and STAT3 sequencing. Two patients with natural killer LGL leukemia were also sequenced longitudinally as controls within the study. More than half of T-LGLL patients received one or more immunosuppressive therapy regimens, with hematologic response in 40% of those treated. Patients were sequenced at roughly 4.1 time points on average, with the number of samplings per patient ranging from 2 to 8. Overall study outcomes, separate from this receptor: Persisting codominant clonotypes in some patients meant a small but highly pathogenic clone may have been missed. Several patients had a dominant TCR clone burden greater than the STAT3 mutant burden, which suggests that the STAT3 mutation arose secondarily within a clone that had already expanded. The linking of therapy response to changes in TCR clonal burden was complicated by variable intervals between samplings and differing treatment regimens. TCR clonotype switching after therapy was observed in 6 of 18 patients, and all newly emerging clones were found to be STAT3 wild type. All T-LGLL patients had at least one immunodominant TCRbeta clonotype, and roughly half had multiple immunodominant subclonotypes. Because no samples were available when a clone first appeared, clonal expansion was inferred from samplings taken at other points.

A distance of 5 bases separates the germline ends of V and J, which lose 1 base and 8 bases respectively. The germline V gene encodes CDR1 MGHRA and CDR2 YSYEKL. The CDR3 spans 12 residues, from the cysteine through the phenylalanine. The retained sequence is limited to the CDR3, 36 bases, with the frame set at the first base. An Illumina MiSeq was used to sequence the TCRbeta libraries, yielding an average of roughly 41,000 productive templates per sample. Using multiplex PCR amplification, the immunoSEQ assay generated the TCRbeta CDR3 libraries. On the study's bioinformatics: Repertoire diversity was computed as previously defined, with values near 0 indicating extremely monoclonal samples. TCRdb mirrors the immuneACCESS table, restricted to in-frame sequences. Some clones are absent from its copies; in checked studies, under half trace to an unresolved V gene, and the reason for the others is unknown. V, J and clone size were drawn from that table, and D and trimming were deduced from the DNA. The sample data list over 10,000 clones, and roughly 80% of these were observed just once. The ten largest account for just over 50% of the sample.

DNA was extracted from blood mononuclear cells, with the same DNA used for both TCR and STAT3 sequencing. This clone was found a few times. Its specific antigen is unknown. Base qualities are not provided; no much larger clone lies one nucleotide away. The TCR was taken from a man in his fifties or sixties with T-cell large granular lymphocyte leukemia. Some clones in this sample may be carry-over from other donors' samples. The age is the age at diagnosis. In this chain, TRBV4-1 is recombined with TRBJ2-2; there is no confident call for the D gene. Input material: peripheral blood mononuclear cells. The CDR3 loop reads CASSQVGGELFF. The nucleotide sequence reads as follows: TGCGCCAGCAGCCAAGTAGGAGGGGAGCTGTTTTTT.